A selection of T cell receptor beta chains follows, all from one sample in a study of T cells in localized non-small cell lung cancer. Method: immunoSEQ multiplex PCR; TCRdb's copy keeps in-frame clones and lacks some. Altogether 2,000 to 3,000 clones are present, 20% to 30% being singletons, with the ten largest covering under 6.5%. Sequenced material: lung tumor tissue, taken before any cancer treatment. These receptors all come from a woman aged 40-75 years with stage I lung adenocarcinoma. The CDR3 runs from the conserved cysteine through the conserved F or W. Fields, in order: J gene, clone size, D gene, V gene, CDR3 protein, CDR3 DNA. The D gene is left open where the match is weak. Only part of the rows carry a size: once, few, many, or a class if the clone is expanded.

>TRBJ2-3|-|TRBD2|TRBV15
CATSSQTSGRAYGDTQYF
TGTGCCACCAGCAGCCAGACTAGCGGGAGGGCATATGGAGATACGCAGTATTTT
>TRBJ1-4|medium-sized|-|TRBV28
CASAPLGVGALIEKLFF
TGTGCCAGCGCTCCCCTTGGAGTGGGGGCGCTCATTGAAAAACTGTTTTTT
>TRBJ2-2|few|-|TRBV11-3
CASSPLTSNTGELFF
TGTGCCAGCAGCCCCTTAACTTCGAACACCGGGGAGCTGTTTTTT
>TRBJ1-4|-|TRBD1|TRBV28
CASSPETGLNEKLFF
TGTGCCAGCAGTCCTGAGACAGGGCTGAATGAAAAACTGTTTTTT
>TRBJ2-5|-|TRBD1|TRBV28
CASSLPGTGETQYF
TGTGCCAGCAGTCTCCCCGGGACAGGGGAGACCCAGTACTTC
>TRBJ1-1|-|-|TRBV5-1
CASSLEASEYTEAFF
TGCGCCAGCAGCTTGGAGGCTTCAGAATACACTGAAGCTTTCTTT
>TRBJ1-3|few|-|TRBV10-2
CASRQVSGNTIYF
TGCGCCAGCAGACAGGTCTCTGGAAACACCATATATTTT
>TRBJ2-1|-|-|TRBV18
CASSQGHQYNEQFF
TGTGCCAGCTCGCAGGGACACCAATACAATGAGCAGTTCTTC
>TRBJ1-4|-|-|TRBV6-8
CASTEGGGTEKLFF
TGTGCCAGCACCGAAGGAGGTGGGACGGAAAAACTGTTTTTT
>TRBJ2-2|large|-|TRBV11-3
CASSGRVMGTGELFF
TGTGCCAGCAGCGGCAGGGTTATGGGAACCGGGGAGCTGTTTTTT
>TRBJ2-1|few|-|TRBV28
CASSSPRRGYNEQFF
TGTGCCAGCAGTTCACCCCGGCGGGGCTACAATGAGCAGTTCTTC
>TRBJ2-5|few|TRBD2|TRBV28
CASTWGTSGQETQYF
TGTGCCAGCACTTGGGGGACTAGCGGCCAAGAGACCCAGTACTTC
>TRBJ2-7|few|TRBD1|TRBV28
CASRSLEGGHYEQYF
TGTGCCAGCAGATCTTTAGAAGGGGGCCACTACGAGCAGTACTTC
>TRBJ2-3|few|TRBD2|TRBV11-3
CASSSVAGELDTQYF
TGTGCCAGCAGCTCGGTAGCGGGAGAGTTAGATACGCAGTATTTT
>TRBJ2-1|-|TRBD2|TRBV29-1
CSVCASGRRDEQFF
TGCAGCGTTTGCGCGAGCGGGAGGAGGGATGAGCAGTTCTTC